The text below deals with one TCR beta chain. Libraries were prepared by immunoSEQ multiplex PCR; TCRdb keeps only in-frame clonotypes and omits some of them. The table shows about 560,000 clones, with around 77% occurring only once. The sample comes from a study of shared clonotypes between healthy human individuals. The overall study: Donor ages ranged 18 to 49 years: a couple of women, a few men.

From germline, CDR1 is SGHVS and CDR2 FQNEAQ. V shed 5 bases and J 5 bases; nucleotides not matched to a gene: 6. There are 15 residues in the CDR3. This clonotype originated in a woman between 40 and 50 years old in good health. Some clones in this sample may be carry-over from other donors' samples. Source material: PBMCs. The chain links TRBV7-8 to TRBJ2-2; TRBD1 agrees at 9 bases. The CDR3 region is CASSETGGWTGELFF. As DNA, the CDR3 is TGTGCCAGCAGCGAGACAGGGGGATGGACCGGGGAGCTGTTTTTT.